These 18 T cell receptor beta chains share one sample of origin, sequenced in a study of T-cell memory formation after mild COVID-19. Each CDR3 protein gets one entry after TCRdb re-called the 5' RACE reads with MiXCR. The data contain 100,000 to 150,000 distinct CDR3 sequences, more than 15% of them singletons. Material for sequencing was PBMCs or a T cell subset sorted from them (not recorded which). These receptors came from a man in his late teens or twenties who had mild COVID-19 (a few samples of this study predate the infection). Cell type and time point are not known.

The rearrangement links TRBV12-3 or TRBV12-4 to TRBJ1-1, with unresolved D. The CDR3 is 15 residues long. V was cut by 3 bases and J by 1 base, with 12 bases left in between. The CDR3 loop is CASSLIFGSNTEAFF. CDR3 DNA: TGTGCCAGCAGTTTGATTTTCGGGTCGAACACTGAAGCTTTCTTT.

This sequence joins TRBV12-3 or TRBV12-4 and TRBJ2-3; D remains ambiguous. V lost 6 bases, J lost 0 bases, and 19 bases lay in between. This CDR3 comprises 17 residues. DNA of the CDR3: TGTGCCAGCAGCCAAGAGACCGGTTTTACTAGCACAGATACGCAGTATTTT. It specifies CASSQETGFTSTDTQYF.

CDR3 sequence (DNA): TGTGCCAGCAGAGACCCGTCCGTGCGGGGTGATACGCAGTATTTT. It encodes CASRDPSVRGDTQYF. This sequence joins TRBV7-2 and TRBJ2-3; tentative D call: TRBD2 (6 bases). V was clipped by 6 bases and J by 6 bases, with 19 bases between them. CDR1 is SGHTA, CDR2 FQGNSA, per germline. This CDR3 has 15 residues.

This clonotype was counted many times. The genes are TRBV12-3 or TRBV12-4 and TRBJ2-3; D ambiguous. Between the trimmed V and J ends, which lost 1 base and 2 bases, there was a span of 7 bases. CDR3 length equals 14 residues. The CDR3 DNA reads as TGTGCCAGCAGTTTAGGCGGCAACACAGATACGCAGTATTTT. As protein: CASSLGGNTDTQYF.

This clonotype was observed a handful of times. This chain joins TRBV12-3 or TRBV12-4 and TRBJ1-1; D uncertain. The CDR3 spans 14 residues. V lost 3 bases, J lost 6 bases, and 14 bases lay in between. The CDR3 here is CASSFEAPAAEAFF. CDR3 coding DNA: TGTGCCAGCAGTTTTGAAGCCCCAGCGGCTGAAGCTTTCTTT.

This sequence joins TRBV12-3 or TRBV12-4 and TRBJ1-1; D uncertain. The CDR3 is 19 residues long. Trimming shortened V by 3 bases and J by 0 bases, and 23 bases separated the two germline ends. DNA of the CDR3: TGTGCCAGCAGTTTCAGCGGCCGTCCTTCAGTATTCATGAACACTGAAGCTTTCTTT. It translates to CASSFSGRPSVFMNTEAFF.

The V and J genes are TRBV7-6 and TRBJ2-5; TRBD2 aligns across 10 bases. The length of the CDR3 is 16 residues. Germline CDR1 is SGHVS and CDR2 is FNYEAQ. V trimming: 4 bases; J trimming: 3 bases; junction bases outside the gene matches: 8. CDR3: CASSSFSGGLKETQYF. CDR3 sequence (DNA): TGTGCCAGCAGCTCCTTTAGCGGGGGGTTAAAAGAGACCCAGTACTTC.

In this sample, this clonotype turned up a few times. The J gene is TRBJ2-1, the V gene TRBV6-5, with D possibly TRBD1 on 6 matching bases. V was cut by 7 bases and J by 0 bases, with 16 bases left in between. The CDR3 is made up of 16 amino acids. Germline CDR1 reads MNHEY; CDR2 reads SVGAGI. CDR3 sequence reads: CASTAQGRLSYNEQFF. The CDR3 nucleotides are TGTGCCAGCACCGCACAGGGACGACTCTCCTACAATGAGCAGTTCTTC.

This clonotype was seen many times. The chain has TRBV5-1 and TRBJ1-1, with D hard to call. The V gene's germline CDR1 is SGHRS and CDR2 YFSETQ. V lost 4 bases and J 3 bases, leaving 4 bases between the germline ends. The CDR3 is made up of 11 amino acids. CDR3 sequence: CASSRDTEAFF. CDR3 sequence (DNA): TGCGCCAGCAGCCGGGACACTGAAGCTTTCTTT.

This clonotype showed up just a few times. The chain recombines TRBV4-1 with TRBJ1-1; TRBD1 is a possible D gene (5 bases). CDR3 length: 13 residues. From germline, CDR1 is MGHRA and CDR2 YSYEKL. V was trimmed by 5 bases and J by 4 bases, leaving 11 bases between them. CDR3 nucleotides: TGCGCCAGCAGCTCCCCGGGACGCACTGAAGCTTTCTTT. Translation: CASSSPGRTEAFF.

The rearrangement links TRBV7-2 to TRBJ2-3; D is unresolved. Germline values: CDR1 SGHTA, CDR2 FQGNSA. This CDR3 is built from 13 residues. With 9 bases removed from V and 0 bases from J, the gap between germline ends came to 10 bases. This chain's CDR3 is CASRTQSTDTQYF. DNA for the CDR3: TGTGCCAGTAGGACGCAGAGCACAGATACGCAGTATTTT.

This clonotype was seen ten or more times. The V and J genes are TRBV7-8 and TRBJ2-3; 10 positions agree with TRBD2. This CDR3 spans 15 amino acids. The germline V gene encodes CDR1 SGHVS and CDR2 FQNEAQ. Losses at the gene ends were 3 bases for V and 1 base for J; bases not matched to a gene: 1. The CDR3 DNA reads TGTGCCAGCAGCTTTCTAGCGGGGGGCACAGATACGCAGTATTTT. As protein: CASSFLAGGTDTQYF.

In this sample, this clonotype turned up a few times. This chain connects TRBV11-1 to TRBJ1-1; the D is unclear. Deletions cut 6 bases from V and 2 bases from J, with 7 bases between. The CDR3 has 12 amino acids. Germline V gene sequence: CDR1 SGHAT, CDR2 FQDESV (reference sequence). CDR3 nucleotide sequence: TGTGCCAGCAGGATGGACAACACTGAAGCTTTCTTT. Amino acid sequence: CASRMDNTEAFF.

The chain employs TRBV19 and TRBJ1-4; 8 nucleotides line up with TRBD1. CDR3 size: 14 residues. The germline gives CDR1 LNHDA, CDR2 SQIVND (reference sequence). Trimming at V came to 5 bases and at J to 8 bases, leaving 7 bases not matched to a gene. The DNA for the CDR3 is TGTGCCAGTAGTCCTACAGGGGGACGGGAAAAACTGTTTTTT. It yields the protein CASSPTGGREKLFF.

This clonotype appeared a few times. The rearrangement links TRBV20-1 to TRBJ2-7; TRBD1 aligns across 9 bases. Germline CDR1 is DFQATT and CDR2 is SNEGSKA (reference sequence). V was pared by 1 base and J by 2 bases, with 3 bases of the junction left unmatched. This CDR3 region has 14 residues. The CDR3 region has the DNA TGCAGTGCTAGAGCCCACAGGGGGCCCTACGAGCAGTACGTC. Protein product: CSARAHRGPYEQYV.

This clonotype was recorded a few times. This chain connects TRBV30 to TRBJ1-3; D gene unclear. Trimming left V 0 bases short and J 3 bases short, with 9 bases between. The CDR3 consists of 14 residues. The germline CDR1 and CDR2 sequences are GTSNPN and SVGIG (reference sequence). CDR3 DNA: TGTGCCTGGAGTGTACGGGTAGTTGGAAACACCATATATTTT. This encodes CAWSVRVVGNTIYF.

In DNA, the CDR3 is TGTGCCAGCAGCTTACACGGTAGCAATCAGCCCCAGCATTTT. Its translation: CASSLHGSNQPQHF. The chain recombines TRBV7-8 with TRBJ1-5, with no clear D. The CDR3 loop spans 14 amino acids. V gave up 2 bases and J gave up 0 bases, with 5 bases separating them. The germline V gene has CDR1 SGHVS and CDR2 FQNEAQ.

This clonotype was seen only a few times. This rearrangement joins TRBV9 to TRBJ2-5; D uncertain. The CDR3 sequence is 16 residues long. V was trimmed by 3 bases and J by 6 bases, leaving 21 bases between them. Germline values: CDR1 SGDLS, CDR2 YYNGEE. In nucleotides, the CDR3 is TGTGCCAGCAGCGCATCCGGGTCTTCCAACCCGAAGACCCAGTACTTC. Translated, it gives CASSASGSSNPKTQYF. The whole variable domain, filled in from reference TRBV9 and TRBJ2-5, reads DSGVTQTPKHLITATGQRVTLRCSPRSGDLSVYWYQQSLDQGLQFLIQYYNGEERAKGNILERFSAQQFPDLHSELNLSSLELGDSALYFCASSASGSSNPKTQYFGPGTRLLVL.